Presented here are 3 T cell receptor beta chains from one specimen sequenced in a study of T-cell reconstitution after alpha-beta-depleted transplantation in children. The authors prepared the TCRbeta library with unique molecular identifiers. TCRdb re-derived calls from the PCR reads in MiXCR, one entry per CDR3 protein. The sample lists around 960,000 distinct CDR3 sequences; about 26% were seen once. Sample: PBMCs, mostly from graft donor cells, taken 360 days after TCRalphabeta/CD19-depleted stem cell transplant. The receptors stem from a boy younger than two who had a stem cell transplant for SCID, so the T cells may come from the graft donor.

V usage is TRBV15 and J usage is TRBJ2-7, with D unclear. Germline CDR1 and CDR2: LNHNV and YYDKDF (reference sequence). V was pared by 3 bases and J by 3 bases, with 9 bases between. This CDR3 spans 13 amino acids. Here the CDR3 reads CATSRAAFYEQYF. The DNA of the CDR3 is TGTGCCACCAGCAGGGCAGCCTTCTACGAGCAGTACTTC. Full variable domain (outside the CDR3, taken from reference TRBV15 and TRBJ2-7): DAMVIQNPRYQVTQFGKPVTLSCSQTLNHNVMYWYQQKSSQAPKLLFHYYDKDFNNEADTPDNFQSRRPNTSFCFLDIRSPGLGDTAMYLCATSRAAFYEQYFGPGTRLTVT.

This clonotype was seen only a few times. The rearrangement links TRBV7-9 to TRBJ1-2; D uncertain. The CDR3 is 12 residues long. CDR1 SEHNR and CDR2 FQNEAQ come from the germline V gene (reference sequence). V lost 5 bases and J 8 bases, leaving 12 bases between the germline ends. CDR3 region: CASSADLGGYTF. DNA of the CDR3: TGTGCCAGCAGCGCCGACCTTGGGGGCTACACCTTC.

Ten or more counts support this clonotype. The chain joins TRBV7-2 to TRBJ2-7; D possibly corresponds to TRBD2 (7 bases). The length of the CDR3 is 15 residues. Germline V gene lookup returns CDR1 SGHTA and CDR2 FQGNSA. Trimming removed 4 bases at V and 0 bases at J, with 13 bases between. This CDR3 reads CASSSSGGPSYEQYF. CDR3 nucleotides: TGTGCCAGCAGCTCGTCCGGGGGGCCCTCCTACGAGCAGTACTTC.